The rows below give T cell receptor beta chains drawn from one sample of a study of cytomegalovirus exposure and HLA in healthy donors. TCRdb's table, derived via immunoSEQ multiplex PCR, lists solely in-frame clones and lacks some. The table lists around 84,000 clones, less than 80% of them singletons. Sequencing was done on a sample of PBMCs. Every receptor here comes from a human donor in good health. Both conserved end residues are part of each CDR3. The D gene is left open where the match is weak. The size field is filled for only some rows; it gives once, few, many or a size class.

>NA|TRBJ2-3|NA|TRBV5-1
TGCGCCAGCAGCTTGTTCGGGGGCACAGATACGCAGTATTTT
CASSLFGGTDTQYF
>NA|TRBJ1-5|NA|TRBV19
TGTGCCAGTAGTCTACAGTTTTTTAGCAATCAGCCCCAGCATTTT
CASSLQFFSNQPQHF
>NA|TRBJ2-2|NA|TRBV5-6
TGTGCCAGCAGCTTGCAGGCAGGCGCGAACACCGGGGAGCTGTTTTTT
CASSLQAGANTGELFF
>TRBD1|TRBJ2-7|NA|TRBV7-2
TGTGCCAGCAGCCACCCCGGGACAGGGGGCTACGAGCAGTACTTC
CASSHPGTGGYEQYF
>TRBD1|TRBJ1-2|NA|TRBV15
TGTGCCACCAGCAGAGATCTGTCGGCGACAGGGGCAAACTATGGCTACACCTTC
CATSRDLSATGANYGYTF
>NA|TRBJ1-5|once|TRBV5-7
TGTGCCAGCAGCGGACGATTAACCTCCGGGACTCTTAGAGGTCAGCCCCAGCATTTT
CASSGRLTSGTLRGQPQHF
>NA|TRBJ2-7|NA|TRBV6-6
TGTGCCAGCAGTTTTGAACAGGGTTACGAGCAGTACTTC
CASSFEQGYEQYF
>NA|TRBJ2-4|NA|TRBV19
TGTGCCAGTAGTTACCGAGACACAGAGGCCAAAAACATTCAGTACTTC
CASSYRDTEAKNIQYF
>TRBD1|TRBJ2-1|NA|TRBV5-1
TGCGCCAGCAGCTTGTCAGGGACAGGGGGCGGGAATGAGCAGTTCTTC
CASSLSGTGGGNEQFF
>NA|TRBJ2-5|NA|TRBV7-7
TGTGCCAGCAGCTTAGATCGGAGGGGGGGCGATACTTTGGAGACCCAGTACTTC
CASSLDRRGGDTLETQYF
>TRBD1|TRBJ1-6|NA|TRBV6-1
TGTGCCAGCAGTGAAGCTCCCGACAGGGGGGGTTCACCCCTCCACTTT
CASSEAPDRGGSPLHF
>TRBD1|TRBJ1-5|NA|TRBV7-2
TGTGCCAGCAGCTCGACAGGGCTGGGAAATCAGCCCCAGCATTTT
CASSSTGLGNQPQHF
>TRBD2|TRBJ2-5|NA|TRBV4-2
TGTGCCAGCAGCCATGGGACTAGCGGGGATGCGACCCAGTACTTC
CASSHGTSGDATQYF
>TRBD1|TRBJ1-1|NA|TRBV11-3
TGTGCCAGCAGCCTCGGGACAGGGGCTGAAGCTTTCTTT
CASSLGTGAEAFF
>NA|TRBJ2-1|few|TRBV11-2
TGTGCCAGCAGCTTCGGTTACAATGAGCAGTTCTTC
CASSFGYNEQFF
>NA|TRBJ2-2|NA|TRBV19
TGTGCCAGTAGTATAGATCCGGGTGTGAACACCGGGGAGCTGTTTTTT
CASSIDPGVNTGELFF
>NA|TRBJ1-2|NA|TRBV7-8
TGTGCCAGCAGCTCCTACCTTCTGGGCTACACCTTC
CASSSYLLGYTF
>NA|TRBJ1-2|NA|TRBV6-1
TGTGCCAGCAGTGACTTCAACTATGGCTACACCTTC
CASSDFNYGYTF
>NA|TRBJ1-1|NA|TRBV4-2
TGTGCCAGCAGCCAAGATCCCTCCCCGGGGAGTGAAGCTTTCTTT
CASSQDPSPGSEAFF
>NA|TRBJ2-1|NA|TRBV10-1
TGCGCCAGCAGGCGGGACGGAGCCTACAATGAGCAGTTCTTC
CASRRDGAYNEQFF
>NA|TRBJ2-2|NA|TRBV1
TGCACCAGCAGCCAAGATGGGTTGACCAGGGGGAACACCGGGGAGCTGTTTTTT
CTSSQDGLTRGNTGELFF
>NA|TRBJ2-3|NA|TRBV27
TGTGCCAGCAGTCCACGGGTTAAGTGGAGGGATACGCAGTATTTT
CASSPRVKWRDTQYF
>TRBD1|TRBJ2-1|NA|TRBV7-2
TGTGCCAGCAGCTTCGCCGGGACAGGGCCCTACAATGAGCAGTTCTTC
CASSFAGTGPYNEQFF
>NA|TRBJ2-1|NA|TRBV7-2
TGTGCCAGCAGCTTAGACAGCTCCTACAATGAGCAGTTCTTC
CASSLDSSYNEQFF
>NA|TRBJ1-5|NA|TRBV19
TGTGCCAGTAGTATACGAGGGCCTTATAGCAATCAGCCCCAGCATTTT
CASSIRGPYSNQPQHF
>NA|TRBJ2-1|few|TRBV5-7
TGTGCCAGCAGCTTTTCCCACCCGGAGGAGCAGTTCTTC
CASSFSHPEEQFF
>NA|TRBJ1-6|NA|TRBV6-5
TGTGCCAGCAGTTACGGGGGGGAGTTGGATAATTCACCCCTCCACTTT
CASSYGGELDNSPLHF